The clone carrying this T cell receptor (beta chain) was counted at least ten times. The antigen remains undetermined. This CDR3 spans 14 amino acids. The V end was cut by 3 bases, the J end by 5 bases, with 13 bases between. These data are taken from a study of response to subunit inactivated influenza vaccine. Whole-study findings and limits: T cells newly recruited by each seasonal influenza vaccination are few, the authors suggested.

TCRdb reprocessed the RT-PCR reads with MiXCR, giving one entry per CDR3 protein. The table records hundreds of thousands of distinct CDR3 sequences, more than 15% of them present only once. This TCR came from a man in his fifties or sixties who received an inactivated influenza vaccine. The sequencing used CD4+ T cells sorted from PBMCs, collected less than 30 months after vaccination. The V gene is TRBV12-3 or TRBV12-4, the J gene TRBJ2-5; D unclear. CDR3 amino acids: CASSLLATRETQYF. CDR3 in DNA: TGTGCCAGCAGTTTGTTAGCAACCCGGGAGACCCAGTACTTC.